These 2 T cell receptor beta chains were sequenced from one sample in a study of T-cell memory formation after mild COVID-19. TCRdb re-called the 5' RACE reads through MiXCR, storing one row per CDR3 protein. The sample has a few hundred thousand distinct CDR3 sequences, 20% to 30% seen once; the top ten hold 8.8%. Sequences were obtained from PBMCs or a T cell subset sorted from them (not recorded which). These receptors were taken from an adult woman who had mild COVID-19 (a few samples of this study predate the infection). Cell type and time point are not known.

This chain connects TRBV19 to TRBJ1-2, with 7 bases aligning to TRBD1. The germline V gene encodes CDR1 LNHDA and CDR2 SQIVND (reference sequence). This CDR3 is 14 amino acids long. With V trimmed by 0 bases and J by 4 bases, 2 bases remained unmatched. CDR3 region: CASSIEGTAYGYTF. CDR3 nucleotide sequence: TGTGCCAGTAGTATAGAGGGGACAGCCTATGGCTACACCTTC.

This chain joins TRBV20-1 and TRBJ2-1; TRBD2 agrees at 13 bases. V was pared by 6 bases and J by 0 bases, with 14 bases of the junction left unmatched. This CDR3 spans 19 amino acids. CDR1 is DFQATT, CDR2 SNEGSKA, per germline (reference sequence). The CDR3 loop is CSAHGGGTSGTSSYNEQFF. CDR3 bases: TGCAGTGCCCACGGCGGTGGGACTAGCGGGACCAGCTCCTACAATGAGCAGTTCTTC.